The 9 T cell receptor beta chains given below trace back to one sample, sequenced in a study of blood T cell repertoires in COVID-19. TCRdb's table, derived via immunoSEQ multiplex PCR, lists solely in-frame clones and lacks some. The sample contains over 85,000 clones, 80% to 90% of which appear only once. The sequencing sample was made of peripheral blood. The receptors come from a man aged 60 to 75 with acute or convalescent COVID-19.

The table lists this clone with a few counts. CDR3 residues: CASSSTSGGERTQYF. CDR3 DNA sequence: TGTGCCAGCAGCTCGACTAGCGGGGGGGAGCGGACCCAGTACTTC. The chain joins TRBV2 to TRBJ2-5; 14 bases line up with TRBD2. CDR3 length equals 15 residues. V dropped 6 bases and J dropped 7; count of bases not matched to a gene: 7. Germline V lookup: CDR1 SNHLY, CDR2 FYNNEI.

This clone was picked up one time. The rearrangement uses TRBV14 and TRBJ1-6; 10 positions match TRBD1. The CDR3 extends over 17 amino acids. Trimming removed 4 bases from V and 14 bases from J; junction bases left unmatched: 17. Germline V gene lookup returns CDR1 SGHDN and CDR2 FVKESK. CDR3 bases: TGTGCCAGCAGCCCGGGACAGGGGCCAACGGGCGGGAGGACCCTCCACTTT. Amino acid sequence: CASSPGQGPTGGRTLHF.

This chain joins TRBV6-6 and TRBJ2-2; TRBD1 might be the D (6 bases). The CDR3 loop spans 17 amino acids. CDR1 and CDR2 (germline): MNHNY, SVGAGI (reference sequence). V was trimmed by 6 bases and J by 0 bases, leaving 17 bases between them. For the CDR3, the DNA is TGTGCCAGCAGGCGACAGGCCTACCTCGCGAACACCGGGGAGCTGTTTTTT. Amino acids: CASRRQAYLANTGELFF.

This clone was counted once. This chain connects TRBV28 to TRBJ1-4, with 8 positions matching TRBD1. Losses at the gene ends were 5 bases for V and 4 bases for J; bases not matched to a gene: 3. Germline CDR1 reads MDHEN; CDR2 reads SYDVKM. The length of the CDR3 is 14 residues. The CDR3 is CASSRTGSNEKLFF. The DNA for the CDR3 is TGTGCCAGCAGTCGGACAGGGAGTAATGAAAAACTGTTTTTT. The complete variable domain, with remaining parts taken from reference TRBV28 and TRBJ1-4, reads DVKVTQSSRYLVKRTGEKVFLECVQDMDHENMFWYRQDPGLGLRLIYFSYDVKMKEKGDIPEGYSVSREKKERFSLILESASTNQTSMYLCASSRTGSNEKLFFGSGTQLSVL.

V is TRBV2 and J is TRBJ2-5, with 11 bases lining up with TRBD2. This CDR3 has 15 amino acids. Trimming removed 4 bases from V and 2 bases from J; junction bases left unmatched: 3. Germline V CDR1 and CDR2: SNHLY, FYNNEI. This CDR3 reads CASSVAGGRQETQYF. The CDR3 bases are TGTGCCAGCAGTGTAGCGGGGGGGCGGCAAGAGACCCAGTACTTC.

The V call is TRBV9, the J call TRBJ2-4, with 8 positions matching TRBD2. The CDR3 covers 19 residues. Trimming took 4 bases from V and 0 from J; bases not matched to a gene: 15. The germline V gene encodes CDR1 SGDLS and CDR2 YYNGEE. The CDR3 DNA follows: TGTGCCAGCAGCCGCAGAGAGGGGGGACTAGAAAGAGCCAAAAACATTCAGTACTTC. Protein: CASSRREGGLERAKNIQYF. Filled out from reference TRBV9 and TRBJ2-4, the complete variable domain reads DSGVTQTPKHLITATGQRVTLRCSPRSGDLSVYWYQQSLDQGLQFLIQYYNGEERAKGNILERFSAQQFPDLHSELNLSSLELGDSALYFCASSRREGGLERAKNIQYFGAGTRLSVL.

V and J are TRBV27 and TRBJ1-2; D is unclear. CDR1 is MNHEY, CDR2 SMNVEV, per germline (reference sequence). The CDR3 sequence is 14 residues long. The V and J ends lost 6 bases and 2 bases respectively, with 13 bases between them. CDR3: CASSPWSGNYGYTF. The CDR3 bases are TGTGCCAGCAGCCCCTGGTCGGGAAACTATGGCTACACCTTC.

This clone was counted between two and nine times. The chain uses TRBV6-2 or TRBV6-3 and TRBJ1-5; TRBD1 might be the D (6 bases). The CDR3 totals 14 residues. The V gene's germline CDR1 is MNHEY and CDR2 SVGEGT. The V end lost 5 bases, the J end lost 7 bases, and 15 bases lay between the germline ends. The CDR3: CASSRGGPQQPQHF. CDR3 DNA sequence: TGTGCCAGCAGTCGAGGGGGTCCACAGCAGCCCCAGCATTTT.

CDR3 residues: CASRTGLSSGNTIYF. In nucleotides, the CDR3 is TGCGCCAGCAGGACAGGTTTATCCTCTGGAAACACCATATATTTT. The chain carries TRBV5-1 and TRBJ1-3, with TRBD1 as a possible D gene (6 bases). This CDR3 contains 15 residues. From germline, CDR1 is SGHRS and CDR2 YFSETQ. Deletions cut 5 bases from V and 0 bases from J, with 12 bases between. The full variable domain, in which reference TRBV5-1 and TRBJ1-3 provide the parts outside the CDR3, is KAGVTQTPRYLIKTRGQQVTLSCSPISGHRSVSWYQQTPGQGLQFLFEYFSETQRNKGNFPGRFSGRQFSNSRSEMNVSTLELGDSALYLCASRTGLSSGNTIYFGEGSWLTVV.